This T cell receptor (beta chain) was documented in a study of T cells after yellow fever vaccination. In TCRdb, the 5' RACE reads were re-called with MiXCR into one record per CDR3 protein. This sample carries roughly 260,000 distinct CDR3 sequences, around 13% of them seen once, and the ten largest clones take around 0.49%. General study results and limits: Any FACS-sorted repertoire could hold abundant clonotypes that contaminate it from the bulk population.

In the case of this clonotype: The target antigen is unknown.

CDR3 length: 12 amino acids. In germline, CDR1 is SQVTM, CDR2 ANQGSEA. With 4 bases removed from V and 2 bases from J, the gap between germline ends came to 7 bases. The clonotype originates from a man younger than 40 who received the YFV17D yellow fever vaccine. The chain recombines TRBV29-1 with TRBJ2-3, with D hard to call. The sample consisted of CD4+ T cells sorted from PBMCs, taken 45 days after the yellow fever booster vaccination. The CDR3 protein is CSVGSSTDTQYF. The CDR3, as DNA: TGCAGCGTTGGAAGTTCCACAGATACGCAGTATTTT.